This T cell receptor (beta chain) was captured by sequencing in a study of long-term antiretroviral therapy in people with HIV. Survey-level immunoSEQ v3.0 assays were run. Sequencing used immunoSEQ multiplex PCR; TCRdb keeps in-frame clones, though not all of them. The table shows about 24,000 clones, with about 80% occurring only once. Notes on the study in general: Spans of CDR3 length were tighter for HIV repertoires than for controls.

Germline V gene lookup returns CDR1 MNHEY and CDR2 SMNVEV (reference sequence). CDR3 length equals 13 residues. The V and J ends lost 3 bases and 6 bases respectively, with 8 bases between them. Notes on this clone: Its antigen remains unidentified.

This specimen was unsorted PBMCs, taken 4.4 years after starting antiretroviral therapy. This chain uses TRBV27 with TRBJ2-2; unclear D gene. This sequence was found in a man aged 25 to 45 with HIV. This chain's CDR3 is CASSLWVPGELFF. Written as DNA, the CDR3 is TGTGCCAGCAGTTTGTGGGTGCCCGGGGAGCTGTTTTTT.